Listed below are T cell receptor beta chains from one sample, sequenced in a study of OX40 agonist ivuxolimab in advanced cancers. Data came from immunoSEQ multiplex PCR; TCRdb stores just in-frame clones and leaves some out. The sample records 43,000 or so clones, roughly 86% being singletons. This material consisted of CD4+ or CD8+ T cells sorted from blood, taken in a trial of the OX40 agonist ivuxolimab. The receptor set was obtained from an adult with an advanced solid tumor such as melanoma, head and neck, liver or kidney cancer. Each CDR3 is given without its conserved first and last residue. A D gene is named only where the DNA matches it firmly. Clone sizes are given selectively: once, few, many, or a class where the clone is expanded.

CDR3aa	v_gene	d_gene	abundance	j_gene
AARGESPLH	TRBV30	NA	NA	TRBJ1-6
ASSSDRVHGYT	TRBV6-1	TRBD1	NA	TRBJ1-2
ASSSTGGEYEQY	TRBV7-8	TRBD1	once	TRBJ2-7
ASSLTLGYGNTIY	TRBV28	NA	NA	TRBJ1-3
ATLVRPNNEQF	TRBV6-5	NA	NA	TRBJ2-1
ASSTGEKTQY	TRBV2	TRBD1	few	TRBJ2-5
ASSVRAGSYNEQF	TRBV6-5	NA	few	TRBJ2-1
ASSVGTGGTDTQY	TRBV9	TRBD1	NA	TRBJ2-3
ATREDWGNSPLH	TRBV15	NA	once	TRBJ1-6
ASSRGGTDTQY	TRBV6-1	TRBD2	NA	TRBJ2-3
ASSTGTSGGAGQETQY	TRBV9	TRBD2	NA	TRBJ2-5
ASSRGHTDTQY	TRBV5-4	NA	NA	TRBJ2-3
ASSSSGQVYNEQF	TRBV11-2	TRBD1	NA	TRBJ2-1
ASSQAGQDDQPQH	TRBV4-1	TRBD1	NA	TRBJ1-5
ASSQKEGDPYNEQF	TRBV4-1	NA	NA	TRBJ2-1
ASSVAGQDYEWQY	TRBV9	NA	NA	TRBJ2-7
ASSLPTGNEKLF	TRBV4-2	NA	NA	TRBJ1-4
ASTTPGSYEQY	TRBV2	NA	few	TRBJ2-7
ASRTTGVDTEAF	TRBV6-4	TRBD1	NA	TRBJ1-1
ASRSSGGEQF	TRBV19	TRBD2	NA	TRBJ2-1
ASSLSGGYNEQF	TRBV6-1	TRBD2	NA	TRBJ2-1
ASSLRQGLFYSNQPQH	TRBV7-8	TRBD1	NA	TRBJ1-5
ASSQDRGGPQH	TRBV14	NA	NA	TRBJ1-5
ASSLGSGTNEQF	TRBV7-2	NA	once	TRBJ2-1
ASSLSGQGANTGELF	TRBV5-1	TRBD1	NA	TRBJ2-2
ASSQGQGNTEAF	TRBV7-9	NA	NA	TRBJ1-1
ASSLAGSRTEAF	TRBV7-8	NA	once	TRBJ1-1
ASSRAGGYQETQY	TRBV13	TRBD2	once	TRBJ2-5
ASSLPWTANTGELF	TRBV19	NA	NA	TRBJ2-2
ASSQELADTQY	TRBV4-2	NA	NA	TRBJ2-3
ASTLGLAQETQY	TRBV7-2	TRBD2	NA	TRBJ2-5
ASSRPGTQAARETQY	TRBV11-2	NA	NA	TRBJ2-5
ASRRQSTGELF	TRBV19	NA	NA	TRBJ2-2
ASSKGGTVYEQY	TRBV7-9	TRBD2	NA	TRBJ2-7
ASSTLSRAEAF	TRBV4-1	NA	NA	TRBJ1-1
SVDYNSNQPQH	TRBV29-1	NA	NA	TRBJ1-5
ASSPGRRGSYEQY	TRBV18	TRBD2	NA	TRBJ2-7
ASSAVQGETYNEQF	TRBV9	TRBD1	NA	TRBJ2-1
ASSLIGTYSSQLGGYT	TRBV7-2	NA	NA	TRBJ1-2
ASSSPGVLNEKLF	TRBV7-9	NA	NA	TRBJ1-4
ASSGAERMTDTQY	TRBV5-1	NA	NA	TRBJ2-3
ASSDSLAASYEQY	TRBV2	TRBD2	NA	TRBJ2-7
ASSSTGGHSYEQY	TRBV6-5	NA	NA	TRBJ2-7
ASSVADEAF	TRBV7-9	NA	NA	TRBJ1-1
ASSGGQGQTQY	TRBV2	NA	once	TRBJ2-5
AWSRPQVETQY	TRBV30	NA	NA	TRBJ2-5
ATADRAETQY	TRBV7-9	TRBD1	NA	TRBJ2-5
ASVLLGANVLT	TRBV7-2	NA	NA	TRBJ2-6
ASTAVTYGYT	TRBV28	NA	NA	TRBJ1-2
ASNRPGQGYGYT	TRBV19	TRBD1	few	TRBJ1-2